This TCR beta chain is drawn from a study of tumor-infiltrating lymphocytes in primary liver carcinoma. Study-level background: Stage T1-T3 N0M0 tumors measured about 4.2 to 11 cm at most.

As for this clonotype: Relative to the germline gene, one junction end is altered; a read error may explain this.

Germline CDR1 MNHNY, CDR2 SVGAGI (reference sequence). CDR3 length: 15 residues. Blood RNA came from unsorted whole blood; germline DNA was also extracted. TCR beta cDNA was made from 450 to 600 ng total RNA with a constant-region primer. Three nested multiplex PCR rounds, a slightly modified ARM-PCR, produced the libraries for TCR beta. The first two PCR rounds, approximately 10 cycles each, used TRBV1-TRBV30 forward primers and a C-beta reverse primer. Using its own MiXCR run on the multiplex PCR reads, TCRdb lists one record per CDR3 protein. The data contain 200,000 or so distinct CDR3 sequences, 65% of them singletons.

Sequencing used peripheral blood. This receptor was taken from a woman between 55 and 75 years old with primary liver carcinoma and hepatitis B virus infection. This chain connects TRBV6-6 to TRBJ2-1; 10 bases are shared with TRBD2. For the CDR3, the DNA is TGTGCCAGCAGTTCACCCGGGACTAGCGACAATGAGCGGCTCTTC. The encoded protein is CASSSPGTSDNERLF.